One sample yielded the 10 T cell receptor beta chains listed below, sequenced in a study of T-cell memory formation after mild COVID-19. Via MiXCR, TCRdb re-called the 5' RACE reads, giving one row per CDR3 protein. This table has roughly 310,000 distinct CDR3 sequences, 15% to 20% appearing once. The specimen sequenced was PBMCs or a T cell subset sorted from them (not recorded which). The receptors here all came from a man between 18 and 29 years old who had mild COVID-19 (a few samples of this study predate the infection). Cell type and time point are not known.

In its sample, this clonotype was seen a few times. The chain carries TRBV12-3 or TRBV12-4 and TRBJ1-4; perhaps TRBD1 as D (5 bases). V dropped 3 bases and J dropped 7 bases, with 12 bases sitting between them. The CDR3 runs to 14 residues. The CDR3 here is CASSFSRDGEKLFF. In nucleotides, the CDR3 is TGTGCCAGCAGTTTTAGCAGGGATGGTGAAAAACTGTTTTTT.

The rearrangement links TRBV20-1 to TRBJ1-2; 7 bases match TRBD1. The CDR3 spans 14 residues. Germline V gene sequence: CDR1 DFQATT, CDR2 SNEGSKA (reference sequence). The ends lost 3 bases at V and 5 bases at J; junction bases unmatched: 9. The CDR3 bases are TGCAGTGCTAGTCATGGCGTACAGGGGTATGGCTACACCTTC. Its translation: CSASHGVQGYGYTF.

The rearrangement links TRBV9 to TRBJ1-2; D gene ambiguous. V dropped 2 bases and J dropped 9 bases, with 17 bases sitting between them. CDR3 size: 14 residues. Germline CDR1 SGDLS, CDR2 YYNGEE. This CDR3 reads CASSVGGGDYRYTF. CDR3 sequence (DNA): TGTGCCAGCAGCGTCGGAGGCGGTGATTATCGCTACACCTTC.

This clonotype was detected a few times. This rearrangement joins TRBV6-2 or TRBV6-3 to TRBJ2-1; 9 positions match TRBD1. This CDR3 contains 16 residues. Germline CDR1 MNHEY, CDR2 SVGEGT. With 6 bases clipped from V and 4 bases from J, the junction kept 10 bases outside the gene matches. CDR3 bases: TGTGCCAGCAGACTTTTGGGACAGGGAAGGTACAATGAGCAGTTCTTC. It yields the protein CASRLLGQGRYNEQFF.

This sequence joins TRBV28 and TRBJ2-7; 12 nucleotides agree with TRBD2. With 8 bases clipped from V and 2 bases from J, the junction kept 7 bases outside the gene matches. CDR1 MDHEN and CDR2 SYDVKM come from the germline V gene. CDR3 size: 15 residues. The CDR3: CASGTGLAGTYEQYV. CDR3 bases: TGTGCCAGCGGGACCGGACTAGCGGGGACCTACGAGCAGTACGTC.

Of note for this clonotype: It may be a read error: a sequence one base away is much more abundant. The chain combines TRBV3-1 with TRBJ2-1; D call uncertain. The CDR3 totals 14 residues. CDR1 LGHDT and CDR2 YNNKEL come from the germline V gene (reference sequence). CDR3 in amino acids: CASSQDRVSNEQSF. CDR3 nucleotides: TGTGCCAGCAGCCAAGATCGGGTCAGTAATGAGCAGTCCTTC.

This chain connects TRBV13 to TRBJ1-6; TRBD1 might be the D (5 bases). CDR1 is PRHDT and CDR2 is FYEKMQ in the germline V gene (reference sequence). The CDR3 runs 16 residues. Trimming cost V 0 bases and J 5 bases, with 11 bases left between them. CDR3 coding DNA: TGTGCCAGCAGCTTAGGGCCAGGGTCCCATAATTCACCCCTCCACTTT. The encoded protein is CASSLGPGSHNSPLHF.

This clonotype was detected a few times. The chain links TRBV4-1 to TRBJ2-5; TRBD2 matches 8 bases. The CDR3 consists of 17 residues. Unmatched junction bases numbered 10, after V lost 3 bases and J lost 1 base. The germline V gene has CDR1 MGHRA and CDR2 YSYEKL. The CDR3 protein is CASSHPTRGAAQETQYF. CDR3 coding DNA: TGCGCCAGCAGCCATCCGACGCGGGGGGCCGCCCAAGAGACCCAGTACTTC.

The chain uses TRBV6-2 or TRBV6-3 and TRBJ2-3, with TRBD1 as a possible D gene (5 bases). Trimming cost V 2 bases and J 2 bases, with 8 bases left between them. This CDR3 comprises 14 residues. Germline-derived CDR1 and CDR2 are MNHEY and SVGEGT. CDR3 bases: TGTGCCAGCAGTTACCCGGACACCACAGATACGCAGTATTTT. Residues: CASSYPDTTDTQYF.

This clonotype was observed a few times. This CDR3 is CASRIRARGEQYF. In nucleotides, the CDR3 is TGTGCCAGCAGAATCCGTGCGAGGGGCGAGCAGTACTTC. V and J are TRBV12-3 or TRBV12-4 and TRBJ2-7; either TRBD1 or TRBD2 may supply D (5 bases each). The CDR3 is 13 residues long. V lost 6 bases and J lost 6, with 15 bases in between.